This T cell receptor (beta chain) derives from a study of blood T cell repertoires in COVID-19 (dated by TCRdb to 2020 to 2022). About the study as a whole: The collaborator samples originated in the United States, Italy and Spain and spanned the acute and convalescent phases of COVID-19. HLA class I and class II types, where available, came from metadata supplied by the sample provider rather than from assay-based typing. Samples came from the ongoing ImmuneRACE study (first 160 participants) plus 1,254 subjects from 6 global collaborators. The material from the prospective study consisted of cDNA or gDNA derived from T cells, B-cell-depleted T cells, or PBMCs. The repertoires were released in a freely available public database meant as a resource for research on the immune response to SARS-CoV-2. Deeply sampled blood TCRbeta repertoires from subjects exposed to, actively infected with, or recovered from COVID-19 were included in the dataset. The sample metadata nearly always contained a de-identified subject ID, COVID-19 status, age in years and sex.

General study outcomes and caveats: The quantity of clinical and demographic metadata differed by source and by participant and was supplied without curation.

CDR3 length: 16 amino acids, cysteine to phenylalanine. Here the CDR3 DNA is all that survives: 48 bases in frame from base 1. Each collaborating institution followed its own protocols to collect whole blood in K2EDTA tubes. For TCRbeta analysis, collaborator samples were shipped as frozen whole blood, as isolated PBMCs, or as DNA extracted from either sample type. The immunoSEQ Assay, a bias-controlled multiplex PCR, was used to amplify TCRbeta CDR3 regions from genomic DNA. The study's processing was this. Within the assay, amplification of reference gene primers was used to estimate how many nucleated cells each sample contained. To quantify the absolute abundance of each unique TCRbeta CDR3 rearrangement, sequence reads were collapsed and filtered. Productive Simpson clonality was computed per sample as the square root of Simpson's diversity index over productive rearrangements. Held by TCRdb, this immuneACCESS table contains in-frame sequences only and omits some clones. Under half of the omission traces to an unresolved V gene where checked; the cause of the rest is unknown. The V and J calls and clone size were taken over from that table, and D and trimming were inferred from the DNA. The sample includes under 170,000 clones, with roughly 87% observed a single time. 4% to 5% of the sample is held by the ten biggest clonotypes.

Note on this clone: Its antigen remains undetermined. Base qualities are not recorded, but no much larger clone differs from it by a single base.

This receptor was identified in a woman aged 55-69 years with active or convalescent COVID-19. Recombination linked TRBV21-1 to TRBJ2-3; whether TRBD1, the table's D call, matches the DNA was not checked. TRBV21-1 is described as a pseudogene. Material for sequencing was peripheral blood. The DNA reads TGTGCCAGCAGCAGGGACAGCCTAAAACTCACAGATACGCAGTATTTT. It codes for CASSRDSLKLTDTQYF.